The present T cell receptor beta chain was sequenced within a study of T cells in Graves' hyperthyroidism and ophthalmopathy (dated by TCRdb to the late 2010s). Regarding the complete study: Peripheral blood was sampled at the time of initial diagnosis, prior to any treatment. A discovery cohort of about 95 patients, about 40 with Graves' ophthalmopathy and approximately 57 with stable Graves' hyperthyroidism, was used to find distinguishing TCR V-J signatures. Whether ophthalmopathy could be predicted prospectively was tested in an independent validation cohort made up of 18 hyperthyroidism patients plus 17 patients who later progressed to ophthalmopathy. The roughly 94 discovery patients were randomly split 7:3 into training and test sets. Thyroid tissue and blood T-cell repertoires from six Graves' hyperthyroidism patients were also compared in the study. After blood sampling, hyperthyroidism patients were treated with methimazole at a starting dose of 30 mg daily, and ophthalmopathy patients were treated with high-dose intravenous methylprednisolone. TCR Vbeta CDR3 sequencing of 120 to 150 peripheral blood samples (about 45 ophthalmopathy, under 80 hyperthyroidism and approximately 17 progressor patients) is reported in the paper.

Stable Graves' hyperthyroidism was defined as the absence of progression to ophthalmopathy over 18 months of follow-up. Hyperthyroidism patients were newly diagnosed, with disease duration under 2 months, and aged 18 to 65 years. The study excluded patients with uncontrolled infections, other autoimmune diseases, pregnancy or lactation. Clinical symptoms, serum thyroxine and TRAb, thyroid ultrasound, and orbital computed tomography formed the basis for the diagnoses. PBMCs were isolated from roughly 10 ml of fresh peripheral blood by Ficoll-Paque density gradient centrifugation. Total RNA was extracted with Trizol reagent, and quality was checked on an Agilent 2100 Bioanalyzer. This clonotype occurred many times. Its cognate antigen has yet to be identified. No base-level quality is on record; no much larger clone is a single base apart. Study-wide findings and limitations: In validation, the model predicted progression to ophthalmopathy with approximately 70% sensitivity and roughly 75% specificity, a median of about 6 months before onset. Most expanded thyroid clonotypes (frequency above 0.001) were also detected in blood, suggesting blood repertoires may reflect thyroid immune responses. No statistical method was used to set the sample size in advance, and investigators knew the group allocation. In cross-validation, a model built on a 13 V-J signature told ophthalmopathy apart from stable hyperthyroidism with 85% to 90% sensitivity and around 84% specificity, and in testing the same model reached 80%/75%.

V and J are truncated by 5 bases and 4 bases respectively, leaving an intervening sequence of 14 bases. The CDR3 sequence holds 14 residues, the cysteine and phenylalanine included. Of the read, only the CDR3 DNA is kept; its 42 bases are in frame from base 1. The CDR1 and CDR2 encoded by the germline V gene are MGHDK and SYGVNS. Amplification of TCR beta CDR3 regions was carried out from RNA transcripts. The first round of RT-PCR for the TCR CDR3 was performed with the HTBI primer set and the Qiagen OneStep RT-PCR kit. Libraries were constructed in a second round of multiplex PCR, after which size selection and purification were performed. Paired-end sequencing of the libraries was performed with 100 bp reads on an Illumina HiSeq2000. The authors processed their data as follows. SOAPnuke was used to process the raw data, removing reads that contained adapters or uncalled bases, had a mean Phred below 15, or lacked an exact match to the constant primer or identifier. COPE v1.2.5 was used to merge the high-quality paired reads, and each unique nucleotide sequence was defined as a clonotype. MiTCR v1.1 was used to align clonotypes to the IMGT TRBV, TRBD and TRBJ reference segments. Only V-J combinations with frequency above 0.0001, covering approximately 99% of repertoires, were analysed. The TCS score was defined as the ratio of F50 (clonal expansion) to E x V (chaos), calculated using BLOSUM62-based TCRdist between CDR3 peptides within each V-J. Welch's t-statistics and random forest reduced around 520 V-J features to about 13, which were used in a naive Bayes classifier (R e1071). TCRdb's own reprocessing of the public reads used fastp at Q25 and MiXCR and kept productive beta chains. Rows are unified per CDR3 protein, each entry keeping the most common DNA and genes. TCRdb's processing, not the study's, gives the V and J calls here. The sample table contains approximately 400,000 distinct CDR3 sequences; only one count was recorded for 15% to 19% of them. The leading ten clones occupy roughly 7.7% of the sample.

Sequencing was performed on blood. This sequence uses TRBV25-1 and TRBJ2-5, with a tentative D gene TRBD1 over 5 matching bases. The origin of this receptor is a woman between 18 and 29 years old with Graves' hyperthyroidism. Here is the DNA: TGTGCCAGCAGTCATGGGGCCGGCGGAGAGACCCAGTACTTC. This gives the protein CASSHGAGGETQYF.